This T cell receptor (beta chain) derives from a study of untreated major depressive disorder. Study results and caveats: TRBV05-01 (Vbeta 5.1) usage was higher in CD4+ T cells of depressed patients than controls. Sequencing comparisons covered only three preselected Vbeta families. In every subject, the five largest TRBV05-01 clones were private.

Note on this clone: The antigen is not known.

Produced via immunoSEQ multiplex PCR; TCRdb's table is partial and in-frame only. The table includes approximately 20,000 clones, roughly 90% detected once. Patient depression severity was moderate to severe. Deletions cut 3 bases from V and 0 bases from J, with 9 bases between. This CDR3 region has 15 residues. Germline V CDR1 and CDR2: SGHTA, FQGNSA. Sequences were obtained from CD4+ T cells from PBMCs. J is TRBJ1-3 and V is TRBV7-2; no definite D call. This receptor was taken from a woman aged 40 to 50 with major depressive disorder. Written as DNA, the CDR3 is TGTGCCAGCAGCTTTCAGGCGGTCTCTGGAAACACCATATATTTT. It is translated as CASSFQAVSGNTIYF.